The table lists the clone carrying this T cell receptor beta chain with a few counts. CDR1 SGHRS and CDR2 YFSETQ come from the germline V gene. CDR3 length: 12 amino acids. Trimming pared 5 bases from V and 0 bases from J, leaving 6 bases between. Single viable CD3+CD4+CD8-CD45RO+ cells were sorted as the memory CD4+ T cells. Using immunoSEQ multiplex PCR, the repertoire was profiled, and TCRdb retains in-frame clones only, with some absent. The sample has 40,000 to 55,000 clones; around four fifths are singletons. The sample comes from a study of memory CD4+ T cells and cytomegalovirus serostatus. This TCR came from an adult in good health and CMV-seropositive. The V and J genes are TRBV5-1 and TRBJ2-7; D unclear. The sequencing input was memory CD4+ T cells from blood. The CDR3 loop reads CASRASSYEQYF. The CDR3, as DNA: TGCGCCAGCAGAGCGAGCTCCTACGAGCAGTACTTC.